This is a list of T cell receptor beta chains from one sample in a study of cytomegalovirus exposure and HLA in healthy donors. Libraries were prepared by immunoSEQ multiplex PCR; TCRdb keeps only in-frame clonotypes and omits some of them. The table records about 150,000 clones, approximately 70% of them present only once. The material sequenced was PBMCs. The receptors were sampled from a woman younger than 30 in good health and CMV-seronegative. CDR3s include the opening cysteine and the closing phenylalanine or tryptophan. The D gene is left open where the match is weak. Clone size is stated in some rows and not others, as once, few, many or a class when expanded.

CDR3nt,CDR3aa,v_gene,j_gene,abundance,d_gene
TGCGCCAGCAGCTTGGCCGGGACTAGCCTTCCAGATACGCAGTATTTT,CASSLAGTSLPDTQYF,TRBV5-1,TRBJ2-3,-,TRBD2
TGTGCCACTCAGACTAGCGGGGAGAGCTCCTACAATGAGCAGTTCTTC,CATQTSGESSYNEQFF,TRBV6-6,TRBJ2-1,-,TRBD2
TGTGCCAGATCTAAAGCGGGGGGCCAGACCGACGAGCAGTACTTC,CARSKAGGQTDEQYF,TRBV21-1,TRBJ2-7,once,-
TGTGCCAGCAGCGAATTCCTACCGGGACTAGCGGAGTACAATGAGCAGTTCTTC,CASSEFLPGLAEYNEQFF,TRBV6-1,TRBJ2-1,-,TRBD2
TGTGCCAGCAGTGGACAGGGTTTTGGTTACACCTTC,CASSGQGFGYTF,TRBV28,TRBJ1-2,-,TRBD1
TGTGCCAGTAGTATGGGGAGCTCCTATAATTCACCCCTCCACTTT,CASSMGSSYNSPLHF,TRBV19,TRBJ1-6,few,-
TGTGCCAGCAGTCCCCGGGGTTACGAGCAGTACTTC,CASSPRGYEQYF,TRBV7-9,TRBJ2-7,few,-
TGTGCCAGCAGTCCCGGGATAAACTATGGCTACACCTTC,CASSPGINYGYTF,TRBV27,TRBJ1-2,-,-
TGTGCCAGCAGTGGTTTGTCGGACAGGGTTCAAGAGACCCAGTACTTC,CASSGLSDRVQETQYF,TRBV2,TRBJ2-5,-,TRBD1
TGTGCCAGCAGTGACGCCGGACAGGAGGGTCCCTACGAGCAGTACTTC,CASSDAGQEGPYEQYF,TRBV25-1,TRBJ2-7,-,-
TGTGCCAGCAGTTCCCACTCGGGGAATGAGCCCCAGCATTTT,CASSSHSGNEPQHF,TRBV6-5,TRBJ1-5,-,-
TGTGCCAGCAGTGAATCTTACCCCGGGACTAGCGGGAAAGAGTTCTTC,CASSESYPGTSGKEFF,TRBV6-1,TRBJ2-1,-,TRBD2
TGTGCCAGCAGTCCCGGGACTAGCGGGACCAATGAGCAGTTCTTC,CASSPGTSGTNEQFF,TRBV27,TRBJ2-1,-,TRBD2
TGTGCCAGCAGCCCAACAGGGGATTTGGGCAATGAGCAGTTCTTC,CASSPTGDLGNEQFF,TRBV9,TRBJ2-1,-,TRBD1
TGTGCCAGCGGCGGGACCTACACAGATACGCAGTATTTT,CASGGTYTDTQYF,TRBV5-4,TRBJ2-3,-,-
TGTGCCAGCAGCCGGACGCGGGGGAGCGCCGACAATGAGCAGTTCTTC,CASSRTRGSADNEQFF,TRBV25-1,TRBJ2-1,-,TRBD2
TGTGCCAGCAGCCAAGGGGGCACCGGGTCATACACCGGGGAGCTGTTTTTT,CASSQGGTGSYTGELFF,TRBV11-3,TRBJ2-2,-,TRBD1
TGTGCCAGCAGTTCCCTCCGACAGGGGGGCTACGAGCAGTACTTC,CASSSLRQGGYEQYF,TRBV6-6,TRBJ2-7,-,TRBD1
TGTGCCAGCGCGAGGACAGAAAAACTGTTTTTT,CASARTEKLFF,TRBV7-9,TRBJ1-4,-,-
TGTGCCAGCAGTGGGAGCAAAAGAAACAATCAGCCCCAGCATTTT,CASSGSKRNNQPQHF,TRBV2,TRBJ1-5,-,-
TGTGCCAGCTCACCGGGGACAGCGAGCTCTGGAAACACCATATATTTT,CASSPGTASSGNTIYF,TRBV18,TRBJ1-3,-,TRBD1
TGTGCCAGTAGTATAGGGTTTAACTCCGCTGAAGCTTTCTTT,CASSIGFNSAEAFF,TRBV19,TRBJ1-1,-,-
TGTGCCAGTAGTATTTCCCGAGATGGCTACACCTTC,CASSISRDGYTF,TRBV19,TRBJ1-2,-,-
TGTGCCAGCAGTTCGCGGCAGGGGGCTCCTTACAATCAGCCCCAGCATTTT,CASSSRQGAPYNQPQHF,TRBV28,TRBJ1-5,-,TRBD1
TGTGCCAGCAGCCAATCGAGGACAGACATTGAAGCTTTCTTT,CASSQSRTDIEAFF,TRBV16,TRBJ1-1,-,-
TGTGCCAGCACTACCTATCTCAGGGTAGCCCCCTACGAGCAGTACTTC,CASTTYLRVAPYEQYF,TRBV11-2,TRBJ2-7,-,-
TGTGCCAGCAGCGGCAAGGGACAGTGGGGGCCCTATGGCTACACCTTC,CASSGKGQWGPYGYTF,TRBV11-3,TRBJ1-2,once,TRBD1
TGTGCCAGCAGCCAAGGGGACAGACCTAATGAAAAACTGTTTTTT,CASSQGDRPNEKLFF,TRBV14,TRBJ1-4,-,TRBD1
TGCGCCAGCAGCCAGAGGACAGGGGGCTCCTACAATGAGCAGTTCTTC,CASSQRTGGSYNEQFF,TRBV4-3,TRBJ2-1,many,TRBD1